The 22 T cell receptor beta chains listed next were all sequenced from one sample in a study of T cell changes during pregnancy in multiple sclerosis. Clones were sequenced by immunoSEQ multiplex PCR, and TCRdb holds only the in-frame ones, with some missing. The table shows 85,000 to 130,000 clones, with around 93% occurring only once. This specimen consisted of peripheral blood, obtained before pregnancy. These receptors were collected from a female donor with multiple sclerosis, enrolled in a pregnancy study.

This clone was seen a single time. The J gene is TRBJ2-5, the V gene TRBV7-2; D remains unclear. Per the germline V gene, CDR1 is SGHTA and CDR2 is FQGNSA. The CDR3 has 13 residues. With 1 base removed from V and 5 bases from J, the gap between germline ends came to 8 bases. CDR3 sequence reads: CASSLDRRETQYF. CDR3 nucleotides: TGTGCCAGCAGCTTAGACCGGCGGGAGACCCAGTACTTC.

This clone has a single count. In DNA, the CDR3 is TGTGCCAGCAGTCCCCTGGCCCAGGCGGGGAATGAGCAGTTCTTC. This encodes CASSPLAQAGNEQFF. The chain carries TRBV2 and TRBJ2-1; D is perhaps TRBD2 (6 bases). Germline CDR1 reads SNHLY; CDR2 reads FYNNEI. The CDR3 is made up of 15 amino acids. V lost 5 bases and J 7 bases, leaving 18 bases between the germline ends.

The chain couples TRBV28 to TRBJ2-5; perhaps TRBD1 as D (5 bases). Germline assignment: CDR1 MDHEN and CDR2 SYDVKM. Trimming cost V 8 bases and J 3 bases, with 16 bases left between them. The CDR3 covers 14 residues. The CDR3 sequence is CASATQALKETQYF. CDR3 DNA sequence: TGTGCCAGCGCTACACAGGCCCTTAAAGAGACCCAGTACTTC.

This chain uses TRBV7-9 with TRBJ2-2; 10 bases match TRBD2. Germline CDR1 is SEHNR and CDR2 is FQNEAQ (reference sequence). The CDR3 has 18 residues. Trimming took 2 bases from V and 0 from J; bases not matched to a gene: 6. The CDR3 DNA reads TGTGCCAGCAGCTTATATCTAGCGGGAGCTACGAACACCGGGGAGCTGTTTTTT. Translating gives CASSLYLAGATNTGELFF.

The chain couples TRBV6-5 to TRBJ2-1, with 10 bases matching TRBD2. V shed 0 bases and J 7 bases; nucleotides not matched to a gene: 6. Germline values: CDR1 MNHEY, CDR2 SVGAGI. This CDR3 region has 16 residues. DNA of the CDR3: TGTGCCAGCAGTTACTCACCGGGACTAGCGATAAATGAGCAGTTCTTC. This translates into CASSYSPGLAINEQFF.

The chain couples TRBV30 to TRBJ1-1; TRBD1 aligns across 7 bases. This CDR3 has 14 amino acids. The germline V gene encodes CDR1 GTSNPN and CDR2 SVGIG (reference sequence). The V segment lost 4 bases and the J segment 6 bases; nucleotides outside the gene matches: 11. The CDR3 bases are TGTGCCTGGATTGGAGAGGGGGCGCTCCCTGAAGCTTTCTTT. It yields the protein CAWIGEGALPEAFF.

This chain joins TRBV5-4 and TRBJ2-1; 10 bases are a match to TRBD1. Germline CDR1 reads SGHNT; CDR2 reads YYREEE (reference sequence). The trim removed 1 base at V and 1 base at J, leaving 2 bases unmatched. The CDR3 is 16 amino acids. For the CDR3, the DNA is TGTGCCAGCAGCTTGAGACAGGGGGCGTCCTACAATGAGCAGTTCTTC. This translates into CASSLRQGASYNEQFF.

DNA for the CDR3: TGTGCCAGCAGCTTAGCGGCTAGCGGGATGGCCTACGAGCAGTACTTC. Protein: CASSLAASGMAYEQYF. The chain joins TRBV7-2 to TRBJ2-7; 9 nucleotides agree with TRBD2. This CDR3 is built from 16 residues. Germline assignment: CDR1 SGHTA and CDR2 FQGNSA. V lost 0 bases and J lost 2; bases outside the gene matches: 5.

This clone was recorded once. The rearrangement links TRBV27 to TRBJ2-7, with TRBD2 as a possible D gene (6 bases). Germline V gives CDR1 MNHEY, CDR2 SMNVEV (reference sequence). The V end lost 4 bases, the J end lost 6 bases, and 19 bases lay between the germline ends. The CDR3 has 15 amino acids. CDR3 residues: CASSSETSWASEQYF. CDR3 nucleotide sequence: TGTGCCAGCAGTTCCGAGACTAGTTGGGCCTCCGAGCAGTACTTC.

V is TRBV27 and J is TRBJ2-3; D uncertain. CDR1 and CDR2 from the germline V gene are MNHEY and SMNVEV (reference sequence). The CDR3 contains 13 residues. Trimming took 6 bases from V and 4 from J, leaving 11 bases between them. The CDR3 nucleotides read TGTGCCAGCAGCCTATGGGCCCCAGATACGCAGTATTTT. It encodes CASSLWAPDTQYF.

The V call is TRBV7-9, the J call TRBJ2-7; D is ambiguous. There are 15 residues in the CDR3. CDR1 SEHNR and CDR2 FQNEAQ come from the germline V gene (reference sequence). The germline V and J ends were trimmed by 0 bases and 2 bases, with 11 bases remaining between them. CDR3 sequence reads: CASSLAQVLTYEQYF. The CDR3, as DNA: TGTGCCAGCAGCTTAGCGCAGGTCTTAACCTACGAGCAGTACTTC.

The J gene is TRBJ2-5, the V gene TRBV18, with 11 bases lining up with TRBD2. V shed 0 bases, J shed 5 bases, and the junction held 8 bases outside the gene matches. The CDR3 consists of 17 residues. Germline lookup yields CDR1 KGHSH and CDR2 LQKENI. The CDR3 sequence is CASSPPGLAEPRETQYF. The DNA of the CDR3 is TGTGCCAGCTCACCACCGGGACTAGCGGAGCCCCGGGAGACCCAGTACTTC. Based on the CDR3 plus reference TRBV18 and TRBJ2-5, the full variable domain is NAGVMQNPRHLVRRRGQEARLRCSPMKGHSHVYWYRQLPEEGLKFMVYLQKENIIDESGMPKERFSAEFPKEGPSILRIQQVVRGDSAAYFCASSPPGLAEPRETQYFGPGTRLLVL.

This rearrangement joins TRBV4-3 to TRBJ2-7, with D tentatively TRBD2 (5 bases). Germline-derived CDR1 and CDR2 are LGHNA and YSLEER. V lost 1 base and J lost 4, with 23 bases in between. The CDR3 covers 18 residues. The CDR3 DNA sequence: TGCGCCAGCAGCCAAGGAGCCGGTCTAGCAGCAGGAAAATACGAGCAGTACTTC. It codes for CASSQGAGLAAGKYEQYF.

This clone showed up just a few times. The V and J genes are TRBV7-6 and TRBJ2-2; no definite D call. CDR3 length: 14 residues. Germline V gene lookup returns CDR1 SGHVS and CDR2 FNYEAQ. Trimming cost V 2 bases and J 6 bases, with 10 bases left between them. The CDR3 nucleotides are TGTGCCAGCAGCTTAACCCCGGTGGCCGGGGAGCTGTTTTTT. Protein: CASSLTPVAGELFF.

The chain links TRBV6-6 to TRBJ1-1; TRBD1 matches at 9 bases. The germline V gene encodes CDR1 MNHNY and CDR2 SVGAGI (reference sequence). Trimming at V came to 11 bases and at J to 3 bases, leaving 16 bases not matched to a gene. The CDR3 is made up of 16 amino acids. The CDR3 DNA sequence: TGTGCCTCCGGGACAGGGATCCCTCATGGGGACACTGAAGCTTTCTTT. This sequence encodes CASGTGIPHGDTEAFF.

V is TRBV25-1 and J is TRBJ2-1; D is perhaps TRBD2 (5 bases). V dropped 1 base and J dropped 5 bases, with 15 bases sitting between them. Germline V lookup: CDR1 MGHDK, CDR2 SYGVNS. The CDR3 is 16 residues long. The CDR3: CASSESIGRDDNEQFF. In DNA form, the CDR3 reads TGTGCCAGCAGTGAATCCATAGGACGGGATGACAATGAGCAGTTCTTC.

The chain recombines TRBV7-2 with TRBJ2-1, with 7 positions matching TRBD1. The CDR3 extends over 14 amino acids. Germline trimming cut 2 bases from V and 5 bases from J; bases unmatched to any gene: 3. Germline V CDR1 and CDR2: SGHTA, FQGNSA. CDR3 in amino acids: CASSLQGVNNEQFF. The CDR3 bases are TGTGCCAGCAGCTTACAGGGGGTCAACAATGAGCAGTTCTTC. The variable domain in full, with the rest retrieved from reference TRBV7-2 and TRBJ2-1, is GAGVSQSPSNKVTEKGKDVELRCDPISGHTALYWYRQSLGQGLEFLIYFQGNSAPDKSGLPSDRFSAERTGGSVSTLTIQRTQQEDSAVYLCASSLQGVNNEQFFGPGTRLTVL.

In its sample, this clone was seen once. The chain recombines TRBV19 with TRBJ1-5; TRBD1 matches 8 bases. Germline CDR1 and CDR2: LNHDA and SQIVND (reference sequence). The CDR3 has 15 amino acids. The ends lost 3 bases at V and 0 bases at J; junction bases unmatched: 1. The CDR3 nucleotides are TGTGCCAGTAGTATGGGACAGGCTAGCAATCAGCCCCAGCATTTT. It codes for CASSMGQASNQPQHF.

The V gene is TRBV7-9, the J gene TRBJ2-7; 7 nucleotides agree with TRBD1. J was trimmed by 8 bases and V by 4 bases; bases with no gene match: 11. Germline V gene lookup returns CDR1 SEHNR and CDR2 FQNEAQ (reference sequence). The CDR3 runs to 14 residues. CDR3 bases: TGTGCCAGCAGCTATGGACAGGCCCCCGAAAAGCAGTACTTC. It codes for CASSYGQAPEKQYF.

The V gene is TRBV4-1, the J gene TRBJ1-2, with TRBD1 matching 9 bases. This CDR3 spans 15 amino acids. With 4 bases clipped from V and 8 bases from J, the junction kept 11 bases outside the gene matches. Germline CDR1 reads MGHRA; CDR2 reads YSYEKL. The CDR3 region is CASSPRGTGYRGYTF. Written as DNA, the CDR3 is TGCGCCAGCAGCCCGCGAGGGACAGGGTATCGAGGCTACACCTTC.

The rearrangement links TRBV7-9 to TRBJ2-2, with D uncertain. Trimming removed 1 base from V and 0 bases from J, with 6 bases in between. Germline CDR1 is SEHNR and CDR2 is FQNEAQ (reference sequence). This CDR3 is built from 15 residues. The CDR3 bases are TGTGCCAGCAGCTTAGGCAGCGCGAACACCGGGGAGCTGTTTTTT. Its protein product is CASSLGSANTGELFF.

The V call is TRBV18, the J call TRBJ1-2; D uncertain. The CDR3 is made up of 16 amino acids. Germline V gene lookup returns CDR1 KGHSH and CDR2 LQKENI. The V end was cut by 7 bases, the J end by 2 bases, with 20 bases between. The CDR3 spells CASFSIRGPENYGYTF. The CDR3 DNA is TGTGCCAGCTTCTCCATTCGGGGTCCAGAAAACTATGGCTACACCTTC.